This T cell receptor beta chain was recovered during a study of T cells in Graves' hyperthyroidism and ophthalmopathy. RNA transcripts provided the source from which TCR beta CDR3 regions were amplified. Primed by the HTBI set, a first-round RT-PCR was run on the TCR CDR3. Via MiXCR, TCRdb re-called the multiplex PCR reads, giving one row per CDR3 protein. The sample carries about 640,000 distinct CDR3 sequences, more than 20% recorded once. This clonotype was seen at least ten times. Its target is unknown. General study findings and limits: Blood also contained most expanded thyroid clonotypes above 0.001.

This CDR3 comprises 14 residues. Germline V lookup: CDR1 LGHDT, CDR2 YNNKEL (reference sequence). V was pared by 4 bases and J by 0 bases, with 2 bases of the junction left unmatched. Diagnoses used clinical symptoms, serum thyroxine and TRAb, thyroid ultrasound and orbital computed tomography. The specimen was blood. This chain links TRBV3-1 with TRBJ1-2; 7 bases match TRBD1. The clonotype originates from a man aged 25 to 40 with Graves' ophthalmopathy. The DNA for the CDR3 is TGTGCCAGCAGCCCGGACAGGCCTAACTATGGCTACACCTTC. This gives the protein CASSPDRPNYGYTF.